The clone carrying this T cell receptor (beta chain) was counted a single time. No antigen is known for it. In the PCR, 60 Vbeta and 13 Jbeta primers were used. Clones were read by immunoSEQ multiplex PCR, and TCRdb kept only the in-frame ones, dropping some. The sample has more than 150,000 clones, roughly 87% seen once. This CDR3 region has 11 residues. Germline-derived CDR1 and CDR2 are MNHEY and SVGAGI. V was cut by 3 bases and J by 11 bases, with 10 bases left in between. The record originates from a study of cytomegalovirus exposure and HLA in healthy donors. Study-wide context: Genotyping of more than 300 donors showed that around 85% belonged to the Caucasian-associated ancestry cluster. Study findings and constraints: Earlier analysis yielded a pattern in which most TCR beta V segments were productive about 90% or about 30% of the time. What TCR beta sequences reportedly achieved was accurate prediction of HLA-A and HLA-B alleles in most subjects. Further analysis was carried out later, and it showed several of the most significant clusters appearing linked to common viral pathogens.

The receptor was derived from a girl in the first two years of life in good health and CMV-seronegative. Sequenced: PBMCs. V usage is TRBV6-5 and J usage is TRBJ1-1; D perhaps matches TRBD1 (5 bases). CDR3 nucleotides: TGTGCCAGCAGTTATGCGGGGCGGGCTTTCTTT. Translated, it gives CASSYAGRAFF.